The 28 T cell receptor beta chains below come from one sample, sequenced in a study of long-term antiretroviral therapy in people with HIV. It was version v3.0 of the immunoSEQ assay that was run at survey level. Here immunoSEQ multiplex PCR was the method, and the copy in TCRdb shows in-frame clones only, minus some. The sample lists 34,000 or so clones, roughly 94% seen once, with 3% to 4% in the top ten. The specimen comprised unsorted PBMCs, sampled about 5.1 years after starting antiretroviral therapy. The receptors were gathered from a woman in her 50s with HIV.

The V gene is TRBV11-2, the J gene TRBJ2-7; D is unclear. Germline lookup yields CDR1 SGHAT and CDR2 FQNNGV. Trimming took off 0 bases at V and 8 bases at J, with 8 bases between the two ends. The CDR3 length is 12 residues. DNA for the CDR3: TGTGCCAGCAGCTTAGAACAGTTACAGCAGTACTTC. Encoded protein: CASSLEQLQQYF.

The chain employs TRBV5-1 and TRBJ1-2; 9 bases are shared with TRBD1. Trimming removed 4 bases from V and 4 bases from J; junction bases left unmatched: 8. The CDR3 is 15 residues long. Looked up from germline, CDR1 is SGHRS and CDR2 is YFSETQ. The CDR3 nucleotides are TGCGCCAGCAGCAGAGGGACAGGGATTTTCTATGGCTACACCTTC. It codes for CASSRGTGIFYGYTF.

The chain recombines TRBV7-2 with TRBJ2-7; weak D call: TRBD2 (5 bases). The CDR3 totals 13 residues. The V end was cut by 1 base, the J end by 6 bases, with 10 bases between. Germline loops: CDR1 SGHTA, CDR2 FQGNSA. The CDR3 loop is CASSLVPGIEQYF. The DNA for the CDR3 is TGTGCCAGCAGCTTAGTTCCGGGAATCGAGCAGTACTTC.

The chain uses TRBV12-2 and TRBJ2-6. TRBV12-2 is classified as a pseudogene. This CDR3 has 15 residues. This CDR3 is CASRPGRHGANVLTF. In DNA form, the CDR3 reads TGTGCAAGTCGCCCCGGACGGCACGGGGCCAACGTCCTGACTTTC.

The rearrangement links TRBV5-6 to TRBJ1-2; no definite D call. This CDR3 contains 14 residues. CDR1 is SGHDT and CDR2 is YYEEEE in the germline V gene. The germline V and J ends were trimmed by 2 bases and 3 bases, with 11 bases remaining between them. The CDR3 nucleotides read TGTGCCAGCAGCTTCGGTAGGAGGGACTATGGCTACACCTTC. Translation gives CASSFGRRDYGYTF. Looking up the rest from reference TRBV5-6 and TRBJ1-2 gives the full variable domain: DAGVTQSPTHLIKTRGQQVTLRCSPKSGHDTVSWYQQALGQGPQFIFQYYEEEERQRGNFPDRFSGHQFPNYSSELNVNALLLGDSALYLCASSFGRRDYGYTFGSGTRLTVV.

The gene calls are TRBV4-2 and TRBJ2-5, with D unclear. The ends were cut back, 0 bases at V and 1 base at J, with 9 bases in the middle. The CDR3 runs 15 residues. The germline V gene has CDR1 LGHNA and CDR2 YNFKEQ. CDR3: CASSQDPAAQETQYF. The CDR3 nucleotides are TGTGCCAGCAGCCAAGATCCGGCAGCCCAAGAGACCCAGTACTTC.

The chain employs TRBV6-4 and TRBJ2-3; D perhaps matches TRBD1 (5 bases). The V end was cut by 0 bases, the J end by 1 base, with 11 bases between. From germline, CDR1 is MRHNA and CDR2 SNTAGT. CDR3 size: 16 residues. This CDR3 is CASSDSIGQGTDTQYF. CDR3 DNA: TGTGCCAGCAGTGACTCGATCGGACAAGGCACAGATACGCAGTATTTT.

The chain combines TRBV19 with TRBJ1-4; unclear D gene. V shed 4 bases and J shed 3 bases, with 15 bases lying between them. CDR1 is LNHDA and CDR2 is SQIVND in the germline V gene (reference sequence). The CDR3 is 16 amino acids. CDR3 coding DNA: TGTGCCAGTAGTAACCTTTTGTGGGAGGCTAATGAAAAACTGTTTTTT. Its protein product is CASSNLLWEANEKLFF.

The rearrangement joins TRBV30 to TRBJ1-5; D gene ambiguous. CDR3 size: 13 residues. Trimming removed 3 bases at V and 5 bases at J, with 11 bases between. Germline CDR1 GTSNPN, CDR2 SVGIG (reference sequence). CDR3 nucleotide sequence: TGTGCCTGGAGCGTTTCGGGGTATCAGCCCCAGCATTTT. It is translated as CAWSVSGYQPQHF. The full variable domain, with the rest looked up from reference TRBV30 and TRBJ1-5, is SQTIHQWPATLVQPVGSPLSLECTVEGTSNPNLYWYRQAAGRGLQLLFYSVGIGQISSEVPQNLSASRPQDRQFILSSKKLLLSDSGFYLCAWSVSGYQPQHFGDGTRLSIL.

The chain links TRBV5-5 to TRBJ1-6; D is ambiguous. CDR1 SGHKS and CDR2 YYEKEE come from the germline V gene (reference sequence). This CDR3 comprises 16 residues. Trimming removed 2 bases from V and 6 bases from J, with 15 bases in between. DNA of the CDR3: TGTGCCAGCAGCTTTTGGGCCCCGACCGTTAATTCACCCCTCCACTTT. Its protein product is CASSFWAPTVNSPLHF.

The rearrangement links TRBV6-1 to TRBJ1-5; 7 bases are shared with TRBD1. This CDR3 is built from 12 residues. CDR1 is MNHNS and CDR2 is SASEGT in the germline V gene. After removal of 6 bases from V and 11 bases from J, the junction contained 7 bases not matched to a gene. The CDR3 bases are TGTGCCAGCAGGATGACAGGGCCCACCCAGCATTTT. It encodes CASRMTGPTQHF.

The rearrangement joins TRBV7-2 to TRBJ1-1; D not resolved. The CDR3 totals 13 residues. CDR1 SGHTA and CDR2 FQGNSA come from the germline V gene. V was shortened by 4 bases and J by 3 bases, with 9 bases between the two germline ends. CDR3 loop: CASSSRGDTEAFF. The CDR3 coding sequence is TGTGCCAGCAGCTCTCGCGGGGACACTGAAGCTTTCTTT.

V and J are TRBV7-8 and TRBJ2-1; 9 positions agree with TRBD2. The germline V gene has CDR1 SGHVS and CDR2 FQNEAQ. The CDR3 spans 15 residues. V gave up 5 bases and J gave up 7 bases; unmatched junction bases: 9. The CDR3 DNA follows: TGTGCCAGCAGCCCAGGACTAGCGCCAATGAATGAGCAGTTCTTC. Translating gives CASSPGLAPMNEQFF.

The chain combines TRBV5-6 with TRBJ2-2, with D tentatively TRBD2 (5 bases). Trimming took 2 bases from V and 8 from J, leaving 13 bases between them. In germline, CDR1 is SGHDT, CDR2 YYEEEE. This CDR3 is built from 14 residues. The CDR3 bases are TGTGCCAGCAGCTTTGGGCCCCGGGAAGGGGAGCTGTTTTTT. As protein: CASSFGPREGELFF.

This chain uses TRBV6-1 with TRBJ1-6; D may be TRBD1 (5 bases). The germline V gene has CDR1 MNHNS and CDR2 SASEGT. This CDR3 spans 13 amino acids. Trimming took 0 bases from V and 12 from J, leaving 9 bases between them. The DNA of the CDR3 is TGTGCCAGCAGTGAAGCGGCAGGGAAACCCCTCCACTTT. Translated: CASSEAAGKPLHF.

In nucleotides, the CDR3 is TGCGCCAGCAGCTCCGAGCGGGGGGCAGGATCAGATACGCAGTATTTT. Amino acid sequence: CASSSERGAGSDTQYF. The chain recombines TRBV5-1 with TRBJ2-3; 9 positions match TRBD2. The CDR3 consists of 16 residues. The germline V gene encodes CDR1 SGHRS and CDR2 YFSETQ. V lost 3 bases and J lost 4; bases outside the gene matches: 9.

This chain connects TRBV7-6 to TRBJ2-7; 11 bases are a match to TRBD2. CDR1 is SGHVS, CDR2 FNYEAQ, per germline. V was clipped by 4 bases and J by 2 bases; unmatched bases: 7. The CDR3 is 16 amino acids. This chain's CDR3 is CASSSRLAGRPYEQYF. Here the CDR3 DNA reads TGTGCCAGCAGCTCCAGACTAGCGGGGCGTCCCTACGAGCAGTACTTC.

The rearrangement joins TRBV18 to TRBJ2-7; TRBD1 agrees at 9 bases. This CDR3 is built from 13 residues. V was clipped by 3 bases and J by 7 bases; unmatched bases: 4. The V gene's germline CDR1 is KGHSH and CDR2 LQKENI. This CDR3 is CASSPGGTGEQYF. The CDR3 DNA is TGTGCCAGCTCACCGGGGGGGACAGGGGAGCAGTACTTC.

The CDR3 nucleotides read TGTGCCAGCAGGACGACAGGGGGCAGCTCCTACGAGCAGTACTTC. Translation gives CASRTTGGSSYEQYF. V usage is TRBV28 and J usage is TRBJ2-7; TRBD1 matches at 10 bases. Trimming at V came to 6 bases and at J to 0 bases, leaving 5 bases not matched to a gene. The CDR3 covers 15 residues. CDR1 is MDHEN, CDR2 SYDVKM, per germline.

CDR3 DNA: TGTGCCAGCAGAAAAGTCGGGACTAGCGGGGGAATTGGCACCGGGGAGCTGTTTTTT. It yields the protein CASRKVGTSGGIGTGELFF. The chain carries TRBV7-8 and TRBJ2-2; 14 bases map to TRBD2. V was pared by 6 bases and J by 4 bases, with 13 bases of the junction left unmatched. CDR1 is SGHVS, CDR2 FQNEAQ, per germline. The CDR3 runs 19 residues.

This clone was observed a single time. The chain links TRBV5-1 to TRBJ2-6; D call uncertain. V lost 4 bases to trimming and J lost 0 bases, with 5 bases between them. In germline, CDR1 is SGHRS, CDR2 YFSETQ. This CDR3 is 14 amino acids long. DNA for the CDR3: TGCGCCAGCAGCGCTAGCTCTGGGGCCAACGTCCTGACTTTC. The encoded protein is CASSASSGANVLTF.

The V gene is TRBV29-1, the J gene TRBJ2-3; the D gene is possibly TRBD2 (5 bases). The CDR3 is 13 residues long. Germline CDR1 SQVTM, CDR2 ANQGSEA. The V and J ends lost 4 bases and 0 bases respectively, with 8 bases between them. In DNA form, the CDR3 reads TGCAGCGTTGGCGGAGGCAGCACAGATACGCAGTATTTT. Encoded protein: CSVGGGSTDTQYF.

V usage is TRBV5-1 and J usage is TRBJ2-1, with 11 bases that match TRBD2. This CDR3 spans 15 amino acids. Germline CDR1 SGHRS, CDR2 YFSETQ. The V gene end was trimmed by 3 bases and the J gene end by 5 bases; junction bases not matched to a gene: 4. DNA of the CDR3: TGCGCCAGCAGCTATAGCGGGGGGGATAACAATGAGCAGTTCTTC. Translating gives CASSYSGGDNNEQFF. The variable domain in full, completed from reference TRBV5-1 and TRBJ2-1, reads KAGVTQTPRYLIKTRGQQVTLSCSPISGHRSVSWYQQTPGQGLQFLFEYFSETQRNKGNFPGRFSGRQFSNSRSEMNVSTLELGDSALYLCASSYSGGDNNEQFFGPGTRLTVL.

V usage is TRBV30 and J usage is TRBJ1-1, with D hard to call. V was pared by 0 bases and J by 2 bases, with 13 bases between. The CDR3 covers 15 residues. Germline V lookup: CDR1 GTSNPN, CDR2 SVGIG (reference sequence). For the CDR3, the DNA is TGTGCCTGGAGTGTACTTAGGCAGGACAACACTGAAGCTTTCTTT. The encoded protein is CAWSVLRQDNTEAFF.

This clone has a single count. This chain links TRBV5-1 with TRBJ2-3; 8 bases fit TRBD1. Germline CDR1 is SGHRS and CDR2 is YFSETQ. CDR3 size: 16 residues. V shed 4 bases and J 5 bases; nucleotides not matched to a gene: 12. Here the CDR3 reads CASSLNQGAGRDTQYF. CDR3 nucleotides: TGCGCCAGCAGCCTGAATCAGGGGGCGGGTAGAGATACGCAGTATTTT.

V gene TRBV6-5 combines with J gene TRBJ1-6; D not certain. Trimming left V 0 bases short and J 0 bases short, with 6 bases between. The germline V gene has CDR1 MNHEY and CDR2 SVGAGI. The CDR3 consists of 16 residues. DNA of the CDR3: TGTGCCAGCAGTTACTCCATAAGCTCCTATAATTCACCCCTCCACTTT. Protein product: CASSYSISSYNSPLHF.

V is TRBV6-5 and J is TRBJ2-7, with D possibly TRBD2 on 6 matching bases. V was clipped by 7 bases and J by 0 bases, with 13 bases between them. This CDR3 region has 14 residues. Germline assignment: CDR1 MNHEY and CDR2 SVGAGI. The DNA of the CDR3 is TGTGCCAGCACCCAAGGAGGGAACTCCTACGAGCAGTACTTC. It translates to CASTQGGNSYEQYF.

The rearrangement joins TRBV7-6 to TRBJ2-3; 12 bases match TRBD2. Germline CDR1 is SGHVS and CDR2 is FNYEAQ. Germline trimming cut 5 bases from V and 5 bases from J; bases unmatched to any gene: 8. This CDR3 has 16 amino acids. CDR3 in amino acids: CASSRSSGGAKDTQYF. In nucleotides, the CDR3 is TGTGCCAGCAGCAGGTCTAGCGGGGGGGCGAAAGATACGCAGTATTTT.